This is a list of T cell receptor beta chains from one sample in a study of CD8+ T cells in alopecia areata. Using immunoSEQ multiplex PCR, the repertoire was profiled, and TCRdb retains in-frame clones only, with some absent. The sample comprises under 70,000 clones, over 95% of which are singletons, and roughly 25% rests with the top ten. The source material was CD8+ T cells sorted from blood, sampled at week 0. The receptors stem from a human donor with alopecia areata. CDR3s include the opening cysteine and the closing phenylalanine or tryptophan. A D gene is named only where the DNA matches it firmly. The size entry is marked missing in some rows and otherwise reads once, few, many or a size class.

>TRBD2|-|TRBV29-1|TRBJ2-1|15
CSVERTSGVFDEQFF
TGCAGCGTTGAAAGGACTAGCGGGGTGTTCGATGAGCAGTTCTTC
>-|-|TRBV6-5|TRBJ2-2|13
CASSEGLTGELFF
TGTGCCAGCAGTGAAGGTCTCACCGGGGAGCTGTTTTTT
>TRBD1|-|TRBV9|TRBJ2-5|14
CASSRDRVEETQYF
TGTGCCAGCAGCCGGGACAGGGTTGAAGAGACCCAGTACTTC
>TRBD2|once|TRBV4-1|TRBJ2-1|14
CASSQGWGGNEQFF
TGCGCCAGCAGCCAAGGATGGGGGGGAAATGAGCAGTTCTTC
>TRBD1|-|TRBV5-6|TRBJ2-3|15
CASSLGGQGEDTQYF
TGTGCCAGCAGCTTGGGGGGACAGGGGGAAGATACGCAGTATTTT
>TRBD2|-|TRBV28|TRBJ2-5|17
CASSFRRLAGTQETQYF
TGTGCCAGCAGTTTTCGGAGACTAGCGGGCACCCAAGAGACCCAGTACTTC
>TRBD2|-|TRBV13|TRBJ2-1|15
CASSLTSGAYNEQFF
TGTGCCAGCAGCCTCACTAGCGGGGCCTACAATGAGCAGTTCTTC
>TRBD2|-|TRBV7-6|TRBJ2-1|16
CASSLVASGGQGEQFF
TGTGCCAGCAGCTTAGTGGCTAGCGGGGGGCAGGGTGAGCAGTTCTTC
>-|-|TRBV13|TRBJ2-3|12
CASSAGTDTQYF
TGTGCCAGCAGCGCCGGCACAGATACGCAGTATTTT
>-|-|TRBV15|TRBJ2-1|14
CATSRDKGADEQFF
TGTGCCACCAGCAGAGATAAAGGGGCGGATGAGCAGTTCTTC
>TRBD1|-|TRBV6-5|TRBJ2-7|14
CASSPGQGIYEQYF
TGTGCCAGCAGTCCGGGACAGGGGATCTACGAGCAGTACTTC
>TRBD2|-|TRBV11-2|TRBJ2-5|15
CAGSLGLAVTETQYF
TGTGCCGGCAGCTTAGGGCTAGCGGTGACGGAGACCCAGTACTTC
>-|-|TRBV9|TRBJ2-1|17
CASSVGLGVGYYNEQFF
TGTGCCAGCAGCGTAGGTCTAGGGGTGGGATACTACAATGAGCAGTTCTTC
>-|-|TRBV6-6|TRBJ1-1|13
CASSYSSFTEAFF
TGTGCCAGCAGTTACTCTAGTTTCACTGAAGCTTTCTTT
>-|-|TRBV7-6|TRBJ2-3|14
CASTPGAGSDTQYF
TGTGCCAGCACCCCAGGGGCAGGGTCAGATACGCAGTATTTT
>TRBD2|-|TRBV7-3|TRBJ2-3|16
CASSLIPGGSTDTQYF
TGTGCCAGCAGCTTAATTCCCGGGGGGTCAACAGATACGCAGTATTTT
>-|-|TRBV9|TRBJ2-1|15
CASSVGGLAGNEQFF
TGTGCCAGCAGCGTAGGTGGCCTAGCAGGGAATGAGCAGTTCTTC
>-|-|TRBV29-1|TRBJ2-6|15
CSVDGPISGANVLTF
TGCAGCGTAGACGGACCGATCTCTGGGGCCAACGTCCTGACTTTC
>TRBD2|-|TRBV7-9|TRBJ2-1|16
CASSARMAGGYNEQFF
TGTGCCAGCAGCGCCAGGATGGCGGGGGGCTACAATGAGCAGTTCTTC
>TRBD2|-|TRBV7-8|TRBJ2-5|16
CASSSLAVPSGETQYF
TGTGCCAGCAGCTCTCTAGCGGTTCCCTCGGGAGAGACCCAGTACTTC
>-|-|TRBV15|TRBJ2-2|17
CATSKFFGEGDTGELFF
TGTGCCACCAGCAAGTTTTTTGGGGAGGGGGACACCGGGGAGCTGTTTTTT
>-|once|TRBV7-9|TRBJ2-1|18
CASSLLPGEGAVDYEQFF
TGTGCCAGCAGCTTACTCCCGGGGGAGGGGGCGGTGGACTATGAGCAGTTCTTC
>-|-|TRBV7-9|TRBJ2-1|12
CASSLLDNEQFF
TGTGCCAGCAGCCTACTGGACAATGAGCAGTTCTTC
>-|once|TRBV2|TRBJ2-7|13
CASTGPPSGEQYF
TGTGCCAGCACCGGCCCCCCTAGTGGCGAGCAGTACTTC
>TRBD1|-|TRBV5-1|TRBJ2-6|19
CASSHRWTGAPSGANVLTF
TGCGCCAGCAGCCACCGCTGGACAGGGGCTCCCTCTGGGGCCAACGTCCTGACTTTC
>-|-|TRBV9|TRBJ2-3|15
CASSSRGRGTDTQYF
TGTGCCAGCAGTAGTAGGGGGAGGGGGACAGATACGCAGTATTTT
>TRBD2|-|TRBV7-2|TRBJ2-1|16
CASSLWSGASYNEQFF
TGTGCCAGCAGCTTATGGAGCGGGGCCTCCTACAATGAGCAGTTCTTC
>TRBD1|-|TRBV5-4|TRBJ1-2|14
CASSWDSFPGGYTF
TGTGCCAGCAGCTGGGACAGCTTTCCGGGAGGCTACACCTTC
>-|-|TRBV2|TRBJ2-7|13
CASSEGVAYEQYF
TGTGCCAGCAGTGAAGGGGTAGCCTACGAGCAGTACTTC
>TRBD1|once|TRBV7-2|TRBJ2-7|14
CASSLFLTGVEQYF
TGTGCCAGCAGCTTATTTTTGACAGGGGTCGAGCAGTACTTC
>-|-|TRBV5-1|TRBJ2-1|13
CASSWGPGNEQFF
TGCGCCAGCTCGTGGGGGCCGGGGAATGAGCAGTTCTTC
>-|-|TRBV4-1|TRBJ1-2|16
CASSPRGGSPNYGYTF
TGCGCCAGCAGCCCTAGGGGCGGGTCCCCTAACTATGGCTACACCTTC
>-|once|TRBV4-1|TRBJ2-1|17
CASSPLSQGGLANEQFF
TGCGCCAGCAGCCCGCTCTCCCAGGGGGGATTGGCGAATGAGCAGTTCTTC
>-|-|TRBV18|TRBJ2-3|15
CASSPPRDSTDTQYF
TGTGCCAGCTCACCCCCCAGGGATAGCACAGATACGCAGTATTTT
>-|-|TRBV6-6|TRBJ1-5|13
CASNSGGNQPQHF
TGTGCCAGCAACAGTGGTGGCAATCAGCCCCAGCATTTT
>TRBD2|-|TRBV7-2|TRBJ2-3|17
CASSHPGLAGPHDTQYF
TGTGCCAGCAGCCATCCGGGACTAGCGGGGCCTCACGATACGCAGTATTTT
>-|-|TRBV9|TRBJ1-1|15
CASSAAVDWNTEAFF
TGTGCCAGCAGCGCGGCGGTGGACTGGAACACTGAAGCTTTCTTT
>-|-|TRBV14|TRBJ1-2|14
CASSQDRRNYGYTF
TGTGCCAGCAGCCAAGATAGGAGAAACTATGGCTACACCTTC
>-|-|TRBV9|TRBJ1-6|14
CASSGVTNNSPLHF
TGTGCCAGCAGCGGGGTTACGAATAATTCACCCCTCCACTTT
>-|-|TRBV19|TRBJ2-7|15
CASSIRLTPEYEQYF
TGTGCCAGTAGTATTCGACTCACACCCGAATACGAGCAGTACTTC
>TRBD1|-|TRBV4-1|TRBJ1-2|15
CASSQPGQGDYGYTF
TGCGCCAGCAGCCAACCCGGACAGGGTGACTATGGCTACACCTTC
>TRBD2|-|TRBV5-4|TRBJ2-1|17
CASSITSGGFSYNEQFF
TGTGCCAGCAGCATTACTAGCGGGGGGTTCTCCTACAATGAGCAGTTCTTC
>-|-|TRBV5-6|TRBJ2-2|14
CASSLDRVAGELFF
TGTGCCAGCAGCTTGGACCGTGTCGCCGGGGAGCTGTTTTTT
>-|-|TRBV27|TRBJ2-1|12
CASSPLNNEQFF
TGTGCCAGCAGCCCTCTGAACAATGAGCAGTTCTTC
>TRBD2|-|TRBV10-3|TRBJ2-1|16
CAIRETSGGTMGEQFF
TGTGCCATCAGGGAGACTAGCGGTGGGACAATGGGTGAGCAGTTCTTC
>-|-|TRBV7-3|TRBJ1-2|15
CASSSDPGPKEGYTF
TGTGCCAGCAGCTCCGACCCCGGGCCCAAGGAGGGCTACACCTTC
>TRBD2|-|TRBV7-6|TRBJ2-7|19
CASSFLGLAGGQGAGEQYF
TGTGCCAGCAGCTTTCTGGGACTAGCGGGGGGGCAAGGAGCAGGCGAGCAGTACTTC
>TRBD2|-|TRBV4-3|TRBJ2-2|18
CASSQESGAGLNTGELFF
TGCGCCAGCAGCCAAGAAAGTGGAGCGGGGCTAAACACCGGGGAGCTGTTTTTT
>TRBD1|-|TRBV7-9|TRBJ2-7|15
CASSDPGTGTYEQYF
TGTGCCAGCAGTGACCCGGGGACAGGCACCTACGAGCAGTACTTC
>-|-|TRBV11-2|TRBJ2-3|15
CASSLSRGGTDTQYF
TGTGCCAGCAGCTTATCGAGGGGGGGCACAGATACGCAGTATTTT
>-|-|TRBV28|TRBJ1-1|14
CASSLMRGRGEAFF
TGTGCCAGCAGTTTAATGAGGGGAAGGGGTGAAGCTTTCTTT
>TRBD2|-|TRBV6-5|TRBJ2-2|14
CASLPTSFTGELFF
TGTGCCAGCCTTCCGACTAGCTTCACCGGGGAGCTGTTTTTT
>-|-|TRBV10-3|TRBJ2-7|13
CASQSGTPYEQYF
TGTGCCAGTCAATCAGGGACTCCCTACGAGCAGTACTTC
>-|once|TRBV7-9|TRBJ2-7|14
CASSSGGWVYEQYF
TGTGCCAGCAGCTCTGGAGGGTGGGTCTACGAGCAGTACTTC
>-|-|TRBV11-2|TRBJ2-7|15
CASSHWTPSPNEQYF
TGTGCCAGCAGTCATTGGACTCCTTCTCCTAATGAGCAGTACTTC
>TRBD1|-|TRBV4-2|TRBJ2-7|15
CASSLLTGTAYEQYF
TGTGCCAGCAGCCTCTTAACCGGGACAGCCTACGAGCAGTACTTC
>TRBD1|-|TRBV25-1|TRBJ2-7|14
CASRLGQGAGEQYF
TGTGCCAGCAGACTGGGACAGGGGGCTGGCGAGCAGTACTTC